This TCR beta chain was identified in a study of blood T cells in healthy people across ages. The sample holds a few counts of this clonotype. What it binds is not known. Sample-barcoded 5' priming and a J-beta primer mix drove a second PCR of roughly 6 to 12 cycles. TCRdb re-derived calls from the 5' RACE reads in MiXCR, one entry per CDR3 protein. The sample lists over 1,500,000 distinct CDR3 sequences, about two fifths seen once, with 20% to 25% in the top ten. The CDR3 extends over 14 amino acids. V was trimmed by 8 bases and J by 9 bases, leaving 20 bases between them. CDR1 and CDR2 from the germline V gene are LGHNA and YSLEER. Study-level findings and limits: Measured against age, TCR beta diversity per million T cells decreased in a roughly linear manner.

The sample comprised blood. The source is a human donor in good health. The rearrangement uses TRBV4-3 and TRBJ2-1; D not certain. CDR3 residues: CASGPSDSSSEQFF. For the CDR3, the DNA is TGCGCCAGCGGGCCGTCTGATTCATCGAGTGAGCAGTTCTTC.